This T cell receptor beta chain was profiled in a study of cytomegalovirus exposure and HLA in healthy donors. Study details: Sequencing of about 179 million T cells in an earlier analysis found 100 million or so unique TCR beta sequences. Study conclusions and caveats: Rarity held for most TCR sequences, but there were some public TCRs that occurred in many donors. Reportedly, diagnosis of cytomegalovirus status by the classifier showed high specificity and sensitivity.

The primer mix had 60 Vbeta and 13 Jbeta primers. Only in-frame clones appear in the TCRdb table, and some are missing; sequencing was by immunoSEQ multiplex PCR. The sample spans approximately 150,000 clones; the ten largest clones claim roughly 1.5%. CDR1 SEHNR and CDR2 FQNEAQ come from the germline V gene (reference sequence). V was pared by 5 bases and J by 8 bases, with 13 bases of the junction left unmatched. CDR3 length equals 16 residues. A word on this clone: Antigen specificity is unknown.

The receptor comes from a woman in her thirties or forties in good health and CMV-seronegative. The sequencing input was PBMCs. The chain joins TRBV7-9 to TRBJ2-1, with 9 bases matching TRBD1. The CDR3 is CASSLSGTGSSDEQFF. Written as DNA, the CDR3 is TGTGCCAGCAGCCTATCCGGGACAGGGAGCTCGGATGAGCAGTTCTTC.